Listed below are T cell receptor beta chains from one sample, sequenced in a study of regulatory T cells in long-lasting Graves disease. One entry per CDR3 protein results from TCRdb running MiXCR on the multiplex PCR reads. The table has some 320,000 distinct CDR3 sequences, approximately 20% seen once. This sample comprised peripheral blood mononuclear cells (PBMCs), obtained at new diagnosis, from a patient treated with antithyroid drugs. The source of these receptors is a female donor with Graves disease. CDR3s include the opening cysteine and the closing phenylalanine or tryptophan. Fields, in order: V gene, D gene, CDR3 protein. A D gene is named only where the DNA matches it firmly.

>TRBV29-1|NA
CSVPSGETQYF
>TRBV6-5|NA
CASSYDRGYLYF
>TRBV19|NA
CASSTLDTKNTEAFF
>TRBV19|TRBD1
CASSIGTENTEAFF
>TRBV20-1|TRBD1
CSARLTGNSAKNIQYF
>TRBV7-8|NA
CASSLRGLAKNIQYF
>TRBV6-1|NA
CASSPSDGQPQHF
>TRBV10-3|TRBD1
CAISAGTGALTDTQYF
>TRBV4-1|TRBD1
CASSATGTGDYGYTF
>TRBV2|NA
CASSGRGGSQPQHF